A selection of T cell receptor beta chains follows, all from one sample in a study of T cell changes during pregnancy in multiple sclerosis. Method: immunoSEQ multiplex PCR; TCRdb's copy keeps in-frame clones and lacks some. The sample yields tens of thousands of clones, roughly 93% seen once. The sample in question was peripheral blood, obtained in the first trimester of pregnancy. The receptor set was obtained from a female donor with multiple sclerosis, enrolled in a pregnancy study. Each CDR3 is given with its conserved first and last residue. The order of the fields is D gene, V gene, J gene, clone size, CDR3 protein, CDR3 DNA. The D gene is left open where the match is weak. Part of the rows lack a size; the others show once, few, many or a class for expanded clones.

TRBD1	TRBV7-9	TRBJ1-4	once	CASSARQGGTNEKLFF	TGTGCCAGCAGCGCGCGACAGGGGGGCACTAATGAAAAACTGTTTTTT
TRBD2	TRBV6-1	TRBJ2-3	.	CASSEGLAGADTQYF	TGTGCCAGCAGTGAAGGACTAGCGGGAGCAGATACGCAGTATTTT
TRBD2	TRBV4-2	TRBJ2-3	.	CASSQIQRDTDTQYF	TGTGCCAGCAGCCAAATCCAGCGGGACACAGATACGCAGTATTTT
TRBD1	TRBV4-1	TRBJ1-6	.	CASSPRQGDAPLHF	TGCGCCAGCAGCCCAAGACAGGGAGATGCACCCCTCCACTTT
.	TRBV25-1	TRBJ2-7	few	CASSEGPREQYF	TGTGCCAGCAGTGAAGGTCCGCGAGAGCAGTACTTC
.	TRBV19	TRBJ1-6	.	CASSWGRTYNSPLHF	TGTGCCAGTAGCTGGGGGAGGACCTATAATTCACCCCTCCACTTT
.	TRBV18	TRBJ1-3	once	CASSPPGRNTIYF	TGTGCCAGCTCACCACCGGGCCGAAACACCATATATTTT
.	TRBV28	TRBJ2-5	.	CASSLGRMETQYF	TGTGCCAGCAGTTTAGGCAGAATGGAGACCCAGTACTTC
.	TRBV5-5	TRBJ2-7	.	CASSYLDRYEQYF	TGTGCCAGCAGCTATCTGGACAGATACGAGCAGTACTTC
.	TRBV6-1	TRBJ1-2	.	CASSEAGGIYGYTF	TGTGCCAGCAGTGAAGCGGGGGGAATCTATGGCTACACCTTC
TRBD2	TRBV12-5	TRBJ2-5	.	CASAVGASGVETQYF	TGTGCTAGTGCCGTGGGGGCTAGCGGGGTGGAGACCCAGTACTTC
TRBD1	TRBV4-2	TRBJ2-1	.	CASSQRQGHNTNEQFF	TGTGCCAGCAGCCAGCGACAGGGTCACAATACCAATGAGCAGTTCTTC
.	TRBV29-1	TRBJ1-2	.	CSVGQRTNYGYTF	TGCAGCGTCGGTCAGCGGACGAACTATGGCTACACCTTC
TRBD1	TRBV5-4	TRBJ2-1	.	CASSADRMRNEQFF	TGTGCCAGCAGCGCGGACAGGATGAGGAATGAGCAGTTCTTC
.	TRBV12-2	TRBJ1-4	.	CASRLVAEKLFF	TGTGCAAGTCGCTTAGTGGCTGAAAAACTGTTTTTT
TRBD1	TRBV7-9	TRBJ1-1	.	CASSSDRGLNTEAFF	TGTGCCAGCAGCTCCGACAGGGGTTTGAACACTGAAGCTTTCTTT
.	TRBV7-2	TRBJ1-5	once	CASSSPASRGLYSNQPQHF	TGTGCCAGCAGCTCCCCAGCGAGCCGCGGCCTTTATAGCAATCAGCCCCAGCATTTT
.	TRBV28	TRBJ2-7	.	CASSFSRQGMRHEQYF	TGTGCCAGCAGTTTTTCAAGGCAGGGCATGCGACACGAGCAGTACTTC
TRBD1	TRBV27	TRBJ2-3	.	CASSLLTGGTDTQYF	TGTGCCAGCAGTTTACTCACAGGGGGGACAGATACGCAGTATTTT
.	TRBV28	TRBJ2-1	.	CASSRLTDYNEQFF	TGTGCCAGCAGCCGCCTGACAGATTACAATGAGCAGTTCTTC
TRBD1	TRBV28	TRBJ1-1	.	CASSLVDRGNTEAFF	TGTGCCAGCAGTTTGGTTGACAGGGGGAACACTGAAGCTTTCTTT
.	TRBV7-2	TRBJ1-2	.	CASSLDRVGGYTF	TGTGCCAGCAGCTTAGACAGGGTTGGAGGCTACACCTTC
.	TRBV27	TRBJ2-7	.	CASSLREFNEQYF	TGTGCCAGCAGTTTAAGGGAGTTTAACGAGCAGTACTTC
TRBD1	TRBV30	TRBJ2-7	.	CAWSPGQGDEQYF	TGTGCCTGGAGTCCGGGACAGGGGGACGAGCAGTACTTC
.	TRBV9	TRBJ2-3	.	CASSVLGLDTDTQYF	TGTGCCAGCAGCGTCCTAGGACTCGACACAGATACGCAGTATTTT
TRBD1	TRBV9	TRBJ2-2	.	CASSVATGGAGELFF	TGTGCCAGCAGCGTAGCGACAGGGGGTGCCGGGGAGCTGTTTTTT
.	TRBV6-1	TRBJ1-5	.	CASSESAGGNNQPQHF	TGTGCCAGCAGTGAATCGGCGGGGGGTAACAATCAGCCCCAGCATTTT
TRBD2	TRBV11-2	TRBJ2-7	.	CASSLDPFVRASGSKYEQYF	TGTGCCAGCAGCTTAGACCCGTTCGTTCGGGCTAGCGGGAGTAAGTACGAGCAGTACTTC
.	TRBV18	TRBJ1-4	.	CASSPAQGGLGKLFF	TGTGCCAGCTCACCTGCACAAGGTGGACTGGGAAAACTGTTTTTT